This T cell receptor (beta chain) emerged from a study of beta chain features in type 1 diabetes. One heparinised blood draw averaging around 0.12 L was given by each donor. Markers CD45RO/CCR7/CD25/CD127/CD95/CD27 served to sort CD4+ naive, central memory, regulatory and stem cell-like memory cells. Study outcomes and limitations: A definitive answer on HLA type influencing TCRB rearrangement was not reached here. In all four CD4+ subsets, TCRB CDR3 length was significantly, moderately reduced in type 1 diabetes.

All of the isolated RNA was reverse transcribed, so expressed TCRB transcripts were sequenced. Sequencing used immunoSEQ multiplex PCR; TCRdb keeps in-frame clones, though not all of them. In the table there are about 220,000 clones, roughly a tenth of which are singletons. V dropped 7 bases and J dropped 5 bases, with 10 bases sitting between them. Germline V gives CDR1 SQVTM, CDR2 ANQGSEA. CDR3 size: 11 residues. This clone turned up a few times. Its antigen remains unknown. Sequenced sample: central memory CD4+ T cells from blood. The clonotype was recovered from a man between 18 and 35 years old in good health. The chain combines TRBV29-1 with TRBJ2-3, with D hard to call. The CDR3 sequence is CSGNSGDTQYF. CDR3 in DNA: TGCAGCGGTAATAGTGGAGATACGCAGTATTTT.